The 27 T cell receptor beta chains in this list originate from one sample, sequenced in a study of Tregs in tolerant kidney transplant recipients. The method was immunoSEQ multiplex PCR; TCRdb's version includes in-frame clones alone and lacks a portion of them. This repertoire shows 75,000 to 100,000 clones, approximately 90% found once; its top ten account for over 4%. The source material was CD8+ T cells from blood. The receptors were sampled from a human donor in good health.

This clone came up once. The chain combines TRBV20-1 with TRBJ1-1; D not certain. Looked up from germline, CDR1 is DFQATT and CDR2 is SNEGSKA (reference sequence). The V end lost 3 bases, the J end lost 5 bases, and 7 bases lay between the germline ends. The CDR3 sequence is 11 residues long. CDR3 region: CSARWGTEAFF. The CDR3 DNA reads TGCAGTGCTAGGTGGGGAACTGAAGCTTTCTTT.

The V call is TRBV19, the J call TRBJ2-1, with D uncertain. Germline CDR1 reads LNHDA; CDR2 reads SQIVND (reference sequence). Between the trimmed V and J ends, which lost 3 bases and 1 base, there was a span of 4 bases. CDR3 size: 13 residues. The CDR3, as DNA: TGTGCCAGTAGTATTCCGTCCTACAATGAGCAGTTCTTC. Its protein is CASSIPSYNEQFF.

The rearrangement links TRBV2 to TRBJ1-1; TRBD1 is a possible D gene (5 bases). The CDR3 has 12 residues. Trimming shortened V by 7 bases and J by 7 bases, and 13 bases separated the two germline ends. Germline loops: CDR1 SNHLY, CDR2 FYNNEI. CDR3 protein: CASINPGLEAFF. CDR3 sequence (DNA): TGTGCCAGCATAAACCCAGGGCTTGAAGCTTTCTTT.

The gene calls are TRBV7-9 and TRBJ2-5, with TRBD1 identical over 11 bases. The CDR3 runs 14 residues. After removal of 4 bases from V and 5 bases from J, the junction contained 3 bases not matched to a gene. The germline V gene encodes CDR1 SEHNR and CDR2 FQNEAQ (reference sequence). In DNA, the CDR3 is TGTGCCAGCAGCTGGACAGGGGGCCACGAGACCCAGTACTTC. As protein: CASSWTGGHETQYF.

This chain uses TRBV9 with TRBJ2-1; 9 nucleotides align to TRBD2. V shed 3 bases, J shed 9 bases, and the junction held 10 bases outside the gene matches. The germline gives CDR1 SGDLS, CDR2 YYNGEE. The CDR3 runs to 15 residues. The DNA of the CDR3 is TGTGCCAGCAGCGCCTTTAGCGGGAGCGAGTCTGAGCAGTTCTTC. It is translated as CASSAFSGSESEQFF.

This chain connects TRBV14 to TRBJ2-7; TRBD1 or TRBD2 may be the D gene (5 bases each). Germline CDR1 SGHDN, CDR2 FVKESK. This CDR3 region has 17 residues. The V end lost 0 bases, the J end lost 2 bases, and 17 bases lay between the germline ends. The CDR3 spells CASSQDGEGREAYEQYF. CDR3 coding DNA: TGTGCCAGCAGCCAAGATGGTGAGGGCAGGGAAGCCTACGAGCAGTACTTC.

The sample holds one count of this clone. The chain links TRBV27 to TRBJ2-1; possibly TRBD2 for D (6 bases). The germline CDR1 and CDR2 sequences are MNHEY and SMNVEV (reference sequence). V was shortened by 5 bases and J by 0 bases, with 11 bases between the two germline ends. There are 15 residues in the CDR3. The CDR3 spells CASSPGLLSYNEQFF. In nucleotides, the CDR3 is TGTGCCAGCAGTCCAGGACTACTCTCCTACAATGAGCAGTTCTTC.

This chain links TRBV28 with TRBJ2-7, with a tentative D call TRBD2 (6 bases). This CDR3 has 15 residues. V was clipped by 7 bases and J by 3 bases, with 19 bases between them. Germline-derived CDR1 and CDR2 are MDHEN and SYDVKM. DNA of the CDR3: TGTGCCAGCAACCTAAATAGCGGAGCTGACTACGAGCAGTACTTC. It is translated as CASNLNSGADYEQYF. Variable domain in full (rest from reference TRBV28 and TRBJ2-7): DVKVTQSSRYLVKRTGEKVFLECVQDMDHENMFWYRQDPGLGLRLIYFSYDVKMKEKGDIPEGYSVSREKKERFSLILESASTNQTSMYLCASNLNSGADYEQYFGPGTRLTVT.

The genes are TRBV5-4 and TRBJ2-1, with D possibly being TRBD2 (6 bases). CDR1 and CDR2 from the germline V gene are SGHNT and YYREEE (reference sequence). This CDR3 contains 16 residues. V lost 7 bases and J 1 base, leaving 18 bases between the germline ends. The DNA of the CDR3 is TGTGCCAGCCGATCGAACGCGGGACGGTCCTACAATGAGCAGTTCTTC. Translation gives CASRSNAGRSYNEQFF.

The chain carries TRBV5-1 and TRBJ2-3; D not certain. Germline V CDR1 and CDR2: SGHRS, YFSETQ. The CDR3 loop spans 16 amino acids. Trimming removed 4 bases at V and 2 bases at J, with 17 bases between. The CDR3 reads CASSLDVYRNTDTQYF. As DNA, the CDR3 is TGCGCCAGCAGCCTGGACGTCTACCGAAACACAGATACGCAGTATTTT. Using reference TRBV5-1 and TRBJ2-3 for the parts outside the CDR3, the full variable domain is KAGVTQTPRYLIKTRGQQVTLSCSPISGHRSVSWYQQTPGQGLQFLFEYFSETQRNKGNFPGRFSGRQFSNSRSEMNVSTLELGDSALYLCASSLDVYRNTDTQYFGPGTRLTVL.

The rearrangement uses TRBV29-1 and TRBJ2-1; perhaps TRBD1 as D (6 bases). Germline CDR1 reads SQVTM; CDR2 reads ANQGSEA. The CDR3 totals 14 residues. Between the trimmed V and J ends, which lost 1 base and 4 bases, there was a span of 11 bases. The CDR3 sequence is CSVEAGTPYNEQFF. In nucleotides, the CDR3 is TGCAGCGTTGAAGCCGGGACACCTTACAATGAGCAGTTCTTC.

The chain links TRBV5-5 to TRBJ2-1; 10 positions agree with TRBD1. The CDR3 is made up of 16 amino acids. Germline-derived CDR1 and CDR2 are SGHKS and YYEKEE (reference sequence). V dropped 4 bases and J dropped 9; count of bases not matched to a gene: 13. The CDR3 protein is CASSLIRDRGFGEQFF. CDR3 bases: TGTGCCAGCAGCCTGATCCGGGACAGGGGTTTTGGTGAGCAGTTCTTC.

J is TRBJ2-7 and V is TRBV7-2, with TRBD2 identical over 7 bases. The CDR3 is 13 amino acids. J was trimmed by 5 bases and V by 0 bases; bases with no gene match: 1. Germline V gene lookup returns CDR1 SGHTA and CDR2 FQGNSA. In DNA, the CDR3 is TGTGCCAGCAGCTTAGCCGGACTAGACGAGCAGTACTTC. Residues: CASSLAGLDEQYF. Supplemented by reference TRBV7-2 and TRBJ2-7, the full variable domain reads GAGVSQSPSNKVTEKGKDVELRCDPISGHTALYWYRQSLGQGLEFLIYFQGNSAPDKSGLPSDRFSAERTGGSVSTLTIQRTQQEDSAVYLCASSLAGLDEQYFGPGTRLTVT.

The chain combines TRBV27 with TRBJ2-1; D remains unclear. Germline CDR1 MNHEY, CDR2 SMNVEV (reference sequence). This CDR3 has 12 residues. Between the trimmed V and J ends, which lost 4 bases and 6 bases, there was a span of 7 bases. DNA of the CDR3: TGTGCCAGCAGTTCAGGAAGCAATGAGCAGTTCTTC. Its translation: CASSSGSNEQFF.

This clone appeared a single time. Here the CDR3 reads CASSPPGNPDSNQPQHF. DNA for the CDR3: TGCGCCAGCAGCCCCCCAGGAAACCCCGATAGCAATCAGCCCCAGCATTTT. The V and J genes are TRBV5-1 and TRBJ1-5, with D uncertain. Trimming shortened V by 4 bases and J by 0 bases, and 17 bases separated the two germline ends. CDR1 SGHRS and CDR2 YFSETQ come from the germline V gene. The CDR3 covers 17 residues.

The chain is built from TRBV7-9 and TRBJ2-1, with D maybe TRBD2 (6 bases). V was pared by 5 bases and J by 7 bases, with 15 bases between. The CDR3 loop spans 14 amino acids. The germline CDR1 and CDR2 sequences are SEHNR and FQNEAQ (reference sequence). The CDR3 is CASSGRPRGNEQFF. The CDR3, as DNA: TGTGCCAGCAGCGGGAGGCCCCGGGGGAATGAGCAGTTCTTC.

The CDR3 nucleotides read TGTGCCTGGAGTCCCACAGGGGGCAATCAGCCCCAGCATTTT. Translated: CAWSPTGGNQPQHF. The chain has TRBV30 and TRBJ1-5; 7 bases match TRBD1. Per the germline V gene, CDR1 is GTSNPN and CDR2 is SVGIG (reference sequence). The CDR3 is 14 amino acids. J lost 2 bases, V lost 2 bases, and 3 bases had no gene match.

This chain joins TRBV29-1 and TRBJ1-2; weak D call: TRBD1 (6 bases). CDR1 is SQVTM, CDR2 ANQGSEA, per germline. V was trimmed by 0 bases and J by 11 bases, leaving 19 bases between them. The CDR3 covers 14 residues. The DNA for the CDR3 is TGCAGCGTTGAAGAGAGGGGGGCGCGGACCCCATACACCTTC. It translates to CSVEERGARTPYTF.

The chain carries TRBV6-5 and TRBJ2-7, with D tentatively TRBD1 or TRBD2 (5 bases each). The CDR3 is made up of 16 amino acids. Germline CDR1 and CDR2: MNHEY and SVGAGI. Trimming removed 0 bases from V and 2 bases from J, with 14 bases in between. As DNA, the CDR3 is TGTGCCAGCAGTTACTCCCGGGGCACTAAAGCCTACGAGCAGTACTTC. This gives the protein CASSYSRGTKAYEQYF.

The chain is built from TRBV2 and TRBJ1-2; unclear D gene. The germline gives CDR1 SNHLY, CDR2 FYNNEI. The ends were cut back, 3 bases at V and 4 bases at J, with 6 bases in the middle. The CDR3 runs to 12 residues. The CDR3 DNA sequence: TGTGCCAGCAGTGAGTACCTCTATGGCTACACCTTC. Its protein product is CASSEYLYGYTF.

This clone was seen a single time. The chain employs TRBV25-1 and TRBJ1-2; 11 bases fit TRBD1. The germline CDR1 and CDR2 sequences are MGHDK and SYGVNS. V was clipped by 5 bases and J by 7 bases; unmatched bases: 6. The CDR3 length is 14 residues. The CDR3 is CASSTDRGRGGYTF. CDR3 nucleotides: TGTGCCAGCAGTACGGACAGGGGGCGCGGTGGCTACACCTTC.

The chain joins TRBV7-9 to TRBJ2-1; 9 nucleotides agree with TRBD1. The CDR3 runs 16 residues. Looked up from germline, CDR1 is SEHNR and CDR2 is FQNEAQ (reference sequence). V trimming: 1 base; J trimming: 4 bases; junction bases outside the gene matches: 5. CDR3 bases: TGTGCCAGCAGCTTAGGAGGGACAGGGACTTACAATGAGCAGTTCTTC. It codes for CASSLGGTGTYNEQFF. Combining the CDR3 with reference TRBV7-9 and TRBJ2-1 gives the whole variable domain DTGVSQNPRHKITKRGQNVTFRCDPISEHNRLYWYRQTLGQGPEFLTYFQNEAQLEKSRLLSDRFSAERPKGSFSTLEIQRTEQGDSAMYLCASSLGGTGTYNEQFFGPGTRLTVL.

The V call is TRBV27, the J call TRBJ1-1; D might be TRBD1 (5 bases). CDR3 length: 14 residues. Germline V gene lookup returns CDR1 MNHEY and CDR2 SMNVEV (reference sequence). Trimming pared 7 bases from V and 1 base from J, leaving 13 bases between. CDR3 sequence: CASNPGQRNTEAFF. In nucleotides, the CDR3 is TGTGCCAGCAACCCGGGGCAGAGGAACACTGAAGCTTTCTTT.

This chain connects TRBV28 to TRBJ2-1; D gene uncertain. This CDR3 comprises 15 residues. V was trimmed by 7 bases and J by 4 bases, leaving 17 bases between them. Germline V lookup: CDR1 MDHEN, CDR2 SYDVKM. The CDR3 DNA sequence: TGTGCCAGCACTTTGTGGGCAGGCGTGTACAATGAGCAGTTCTTC. This translates into CASTLWAGVYNEQFF.

The J gene is TRBJ1-5, the V gene TRBV27; D unclear. The germline CDR1 and CDR2 sequences are MNHEY and SMNVEV (reference sequence). This CDR3 has 14 amino acids. Deletions cut 1 base from V and 3 bases from J, with 7 bases between. CDR3 sequence (DNA): TGTGCCAGCAGTTTATACGGGTTCAATCAGCCCCAGCATTTT. Encoded protein: CASSLYGFNQPQHF.

This chain links TRBV27 with TRBJ2-3; D is unresolved. V shed 3 bases and J shed 6 bases, with 13 bases lying between them. The germline gives CDR1 MNHEY, CDR2 SMNVEV (reference sequence). The CDR3 sequence is 14 residues long. In DNA form, the CDR3 reads TGTGCCAGCAGTTTTCTCGGTGAACCTGATACGCAGTATTTT. It codes for CASSFLGEPDTQYF.

This rearrangement joins TRBV6-5 to TRBJ2-7; D unclear. V lost 5 bases and J 7 bases, leaving 15 bases between the germline ends. Germline V gene lookup returns CDR1 MNHEY and CDR2 SVGAGI. The CDR3 is made up of 13 amino acids. The CDR3 region has the DNA TGTGCCAGCAGTGACAATGAGGTGAGGGAGCAGTACTTC. This sequence encodes CASSDNEVREQYF.